Reported below is one TCR beta chain. No antigen is known for it. Base qualities are not recorded, but no much larger clone differs from it by a single base. The data originate from a study of technical replicates of blood from a few donors (dated by TCRdb to 2017 to 2019). V loses 4 bases at its end and J loses 3 bases; junction bases beyond the gene matches: 3. From a lookup of the germline V gene, CDR1 and CDR2 are SGHVS and FNYEAQ. The CDR3 numbers 13 residues from cysteine through phenylalanine. The entry retains the CDR3 DNA only, 39 bases that are in frame from base 1. Libraries came from the immunoSEQ multiplex PCR assay. Imported from immuneACCESS, the table was reduced by TCRdb to in-frame sequences with V and J called. These copies leave out some clones; in studies compared against another copy, an unresolved V gene accounts for under half, and the cause of the remainder is not known. Within this sample are fewer than 110,000 clones, with just over 95% of them counted one time only. Roughly 0.21% of the sample lies in the top ten.

The clonotype originates from a human donor in good health. The chain links TRBV7-6 with TRBJ2-7; 7 central nucleotides agree with TRBD1. Sequencing was performed on T cells isolated from PBMCs. The nucleotide sequence is given as TGTGCCAGCAGCTCGGGACAGAGCTACGAGCAGTACTTC. This translates into CASSSGQSYEQYF.